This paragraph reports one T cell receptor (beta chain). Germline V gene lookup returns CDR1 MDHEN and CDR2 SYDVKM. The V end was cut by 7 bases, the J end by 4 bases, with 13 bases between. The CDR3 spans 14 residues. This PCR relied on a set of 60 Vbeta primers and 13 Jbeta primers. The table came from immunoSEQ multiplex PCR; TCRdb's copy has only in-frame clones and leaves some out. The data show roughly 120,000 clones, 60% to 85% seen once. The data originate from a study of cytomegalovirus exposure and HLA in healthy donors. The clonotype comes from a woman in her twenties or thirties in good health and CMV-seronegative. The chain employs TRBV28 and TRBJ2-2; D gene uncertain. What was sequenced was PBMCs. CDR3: CASKETVFTGELFF. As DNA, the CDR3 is TGTGCCAGCAAAGAAACAGTATTCACCGGGGAGCTGTTTTTT. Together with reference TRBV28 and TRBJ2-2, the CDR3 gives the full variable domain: DVKVTQSSRYLVKRTGEKVFLECVQDMDHENMFWYRQDPGLGLRLIYFSYDVKMKEKGDIPEGYSVSREKKERFSLILESASTNQTSMYLCASKETVFTGELFFGEGSRLTVL.